This is a list of T cell receptor beta chains from one sample in a study of post-analysis software for immune sequencing data. TCRdb reprocessed the PCR reads with MiXCR, giving one entry per CDR3 protein. The repertoire holds some 260,000 distinct CDR3 sequences, with 35% to 45% as singletons. Sequenced sample: blood. These receptors all come from a girl between 10 and 17 years old with multiple sclerosis. Each CDR3 is given with its conserved first and last residue. A D gene is named only where the DNA matches it firmly. The size of a clone is reported for some rows only, either as once, few or many, or as a class for expanded clones.

clone_size,d_call,v_call,j_call,cdr3_nt,cdr3_aa
many,-,TRBV7-9,TRBJ2-1,TGTGCCAGCAGCTTAGTCGTCCGCAATGAGCAGTTCTTC,CASSLVVRNEQFF
-,-,TRBV7-8,TRBJ1-2,TGTGCCAGCAGCCCCCCCCACACCTTC,CASSPPHTF
many,TRBD1,TRBV20-1,TRBJ1-1,TGCAGTGCTAGAGACGCGGGACAGGGGAGGACTGAAGCTTTCTTT,CSARDAGQGRTEAFF
many,TRBD1,TRBV10-3,TRBJ1-1,TGTGCCATCAGGGGGACAGGCCACACACTAGTAGCTTTCTTT,CAIRGTGHTLVAFF
-,-,TRBV5-1,TRBJ1-1,TGCGCCAGCAGCTTGGGAGGGGGTAGCGGAACTGAAGCTTTCTTT,CASSLGGGSGTEAFF
-,-,TRBV12-3/TRBV12-4,TRBJ1-1,TGTGCCAGCAGGGATACAAGATGGCTAAACACTGAAGCTTTCTTT,CASRDTRWLNTEAFF
many,TRBD2,TRBV20-1,TRBJ2-1,TGCAGTGCTAGACCGGGACTAGCGGGGGAAGCGGGGTTCTTC,CSARPGLAGEAGFF
-,-,TRBV20-1,TRBJ1-2,TGCAGTGCTCCGAGGTCGTCGGACTATGGCTACACCTTC,CSAPRSSDYGYTF
-,-,TRBV18,TRBJ1-4,TGTGCCAGCTCACCACAGGGCTTCTTTGAAAAACTGTTTTTT,CASSPQGFFEKLFF
-,TRBD1,TRBV20-1,TRBJ1-1,TGCAGTGCTAGAGTTTGGAGGGAGGCAGGGGGCTACCGCATGAACGCTGAAGCTTTCTTT,CSARVWREAGGYRMNAEAFF
many,TRBD2,TRBV20-1,TRBJ2-1,TGCAGTGCTAGGGCCCTCGGGACTATGGGTAATGAGCAGTTCTTC,CSARALGTMGNEQFF
many,-,TRBV13,TRBJ2-5,TGTGCCAGCAGCTTAGACTACCAAGAGACCCAGTACTTC,CASSLDYQETQYF
-,TRBD1,TRBV6-6,TRBJ2-1,TGTGCCAGCAGGGACCGCCCCGGGGACAGTGAGCAGTTCTTC,CASRDRPGDSEQFF
-,-,TRBV12-3/TRBV12-4,TRBJ2-1,TGTGCCAGCAGTTCCCTACCATGGTTTGAGCAGTTCTTC,CASSSLPWFEQFF
-,-,TRBV7-9,TRBJ2-2,TGTGCCAGCAGCTCCCTTCGGAGCGGGCTTAACACCGGGGAGCTGTTTTTT,CASSSLRSGLNTGELFF
many,TRBD1,TRBV4-1,TRBJ1-1,TGCGCCAGCAGCCGCCTGACAGGGGATGAAGCTTTCTTT,CASSRLTGDEAFF
-,-,TRBV11-2,TRBJ2-3,TGTGCCAGCCGCCCCGTGGGAAGGGCAGATACGCAGTATTTT,CASRPVGRADTQYF
-,-,TRBV18,TRBJ1-2,TGTGCCAGCTCATCGGCCGACGGGAGAGCCTGCTACACCTTC,CASSSADGRACYTF
many,-,TRBV5-1,TRBJ1-2,TGCGCCAGCAGCTTGGCAGGGGAAGGCTATGGCTACACCTTC,CASSLAGEGYGYTF
few,-,TRBV7-2,TRBJ2-2,TGTGCCAGCAGCCTCCCCATGGACAACGGGGAGCTGTTTTTT,CASSLPMDNGELFF
many,-,TRBV29-1,TRBJ1-1,TGCAGCGCTTCGGCGGGGCAGTACACTGAAGCTTTCTTT,CSASAGQYTEAFF
few,-,TRBV5-5,TRBJ1-1,TGTGCCAGCAGCTTGGGGCACAACACTGAAGCTTTCTTT,CASSLGHNTEAFF
many,-,TRBV6-1,TRBJ1-2,TGTGCCAGCACCGAGCGGGATCTTAGCGGCTACACCTTC,CASTERDLSGYTF
-,-,TRBV28,TRBJ1-1,TGTGCCGGCAGTTTGGGCATTGAAGCTTTCTTT,CAGSLGIEAFF
-,TRBD2,TRBV4-1,TRBJ2-7,TGCGCCAGCAGCCAGGGGACTAGCGGTCCCTACGAGCAGTACTTC,CASSQGTSGPYEQYF
-,-,TRBV6-6,TRBJ1-1,TGTGCCAGCATAGGGGGGATTGAAGCTTTCTTT,CASIGGIEAFF
-,-,TRBV7-9,TRBJ2-1,TGTGCCAGCCGACTGGGCGGGGAGTCCAGTGAGCAGTTCTTC,CASRLGGESSEQFF
-,-,TRBV20-1,TRBJ2-1,TGCAGTGCTCTCCCCGACGGCTACAATGAGCAGTTCTTC,CSALPDGYNEQFF
few,TRBD2,TRBV12-3/TRBV12-4,TRBJ2-5,TGTGCCAGCAGTTTGAGGTTAGCGGGACCCCCCTACAATGAGCAGTACTTC,CASSLRLAGPPYNEQYF
many,-,TRBV28,TRBJ2-1,TGTGCCAGCAGTTCTACGGGGGCACAATACAATGAGCAGTTCTTC,CASSSTGAQYNEQFF
many,-,TRBV5-1,TRBJ1-2,TGCGCCAGCAGCTTGGCCGGAGGGGACCTCGGAGGCTACACCTTC,CASSLAGGDLGGYTF
many,-,TRBV7-9,TRBJ1-1,TGTGCCAGCAGCACCAGAGTTGGGGACACTGAAGCTTTCTTT,CASSTRVGDTEAFF
many,TRBD1,TRBV5-1,TRBJ2-2,TGCGCCAGCAGCTTGGGACCGACAGGGGCCGGGGAGCTGTTTTTT,CASSLGPTGAGELFF
-,TRBD2,TRBV7-3,TRBJ2-5,TGTGCCAGCAGCCCTAGCGGGGGGACCCAAGAGACCCAGTACTTC,CASSPSGGTQETQYF
-,-,TRBV15,TRBJ1-6,TGTGCCACCAGCAGGGGGAGGAATTCACCCCTCCACTTT,CATSRGRNSPLHF
-,-,TRBV15,TRBJ2-3,TGTGCCACCAGCAGCCGTTATGGCGATACGCAGTATTTT,CATSSRYGDTQYF